These T cell receptor beta chains were read from a single sample in a study of T cells in Graves' hyperthyroidism and ophthalmopathy. TCRdb re-called the multiplex PCR reads with MiXCR, one entry per CDR3 protein. The sample yields 450,000 to 600,000 distinct CDR3 sequences, nearly 20% seen once. The sequencing sample was made of blood. These receptors all come from a man between 40 and 49 years old with Graves' ophthalmopathy. CDR3s include the opening cysteine and the closing phenylalanine or tryptophan. The order of the fields is clone size, D gene, J gene, V gene, CDR3 DNA, CDR3 protein. The D gene is left open where the match is weak. Clone size appears in some rows only: once, few, many, or a class for an expanded clone.

abundance: many; d_gene: NA; j_gene: TRBJ2-7; v_gene: TRBV6-6; CDR3nt: TGTGCCAGCAGTTACTCCCGGACCTACGAGCAGTACTTC; CDR3aa: CASSYSRTYEQYF
abundance: NA; d_gene: NA; j_gene: TRBJ2-3; v_gene: TRBV5-4; CDR3nt: TGTGCCAGCAGCGTCCGAGTTTCGGATACGCAGTATTTT; CDR3aa: CASSVRVSDTQYF
abundance: many; d_gene: NA; j_gene: TRBJ2-5; v_gene: TRBV20-1; CDR3nt: TGCAGTGCTAGAGATGGGGGTCCAACGCCGTACCAAGAGACCCAGTACTTC; CDR3aa: CSARDGGPTPYQETQYF
abundance: many; d_gene: NA; j_gene: TRBJ1-1; v_gene: TRBV12-3/TRBV12-4; CDR3nt: TGTGCCAGCAGTTCCCCCAGGGAGGCCACTGAAGCTTTCTTT; CDR3aa: CASSSPREATEAFF
abundance: NA; d_gene: NA; j_gene: TRBJ1-4; v_gene: TRBV6-2/TRBV6-3; CDR3nt: TGTGCCAGCAGTTACTCCATCGATGAAAAACTGTTTTTT; CDR3aa: CASSYSIDEKLFF
abundance: many; d_gene: NA; j_gene: TRBJ2-7; v_gene: TRBV5-1; CDR3nt: TGCGCCAGCAGCTCGACAGGTGGGAACTACGAGCAGTACTTC; CDR3aa: CASSSTGGNYEQYF
abundance: NA; d_gene: NA; j_gene: TRBJ2-2; v_gene: TRBV19; CDR3nt: TGTGCATCGGACAGTTCGAACACCGGGGAGCTGTTTTTT; CDR3aa: CASDSSNTGELFF
abundance: many; d_gene: TRBD1; j_gene: TRBJ1-5; v_gene: TRBV28; CDR3nt: TGTGCCAGCAGTAAAATGAACACAGGGGGCGCGAGGGGTCAGCCCCAGCATTTT; CDR3aa: CASSKMNTGGARGQPQHF
abundance: few; d_gene: TRBD2; j_gene: TRBJ2-5; v_gene: TRBV4-1; CDR3nt: TGCGCCAGCAGCCAAGGGAGCGGGGGTGGTAGAGAGACCCAGTACTTC; CDR3aa: CASSQGSGGGRETQYF
abundance: many; d_gene: TRBD2; j_gene: TRBJ2-5; v_gene: TRBV2; CDR3nt: TGTGCCAGCATGCGGGAGCAAGAGACCCAGTACTTC; CDR3aa: CASMREQETQYF
abundance: many; d_gene: NA; j_gene: TRBJ2-1; v_gene: TRBV27; CDR3nt: TGTGCCAGCGCCATGGGGGGGCACCACAATGAGCAGTTCTTC; CDR3aa: CASAMGGHHNEQFF
abundance: NA; d_gene: NA; j_gene: TRBJ2-5; v_gene: TRBV5-1; CDR3nt: TGCGCCAGCAGCTTGGGACAGTTCCACCAAGAGACCCAGTACTTC; CDR3aa: CASSLGQFHQETQYF
abundance: many; d_gene: NA; j_gene: TRBJ1-2; v_gene: TRBV30; CDR3nt: TGTGCCTGGAGGAACTCAGGGGTTGGTGGCTACACCTTC; CDR3aa: CAWRNSGVGGYTF
abundance: NA; d_gene: NA; j_gene: TRBJ2-1; v_gene: TRBV12-5; CDR3nt: TGTGCTAGTGGTTTTAACCTGGGGTTAGTAGGTGAGCAGTTCTTC; CDR3aa: CASGFNLGLVGEQFF
abundance: few; d_gene: TRBD2; j_gene: TRBJ2-7; v_gene: TRBV30; CDR3nt: TGTGCCTTGGGCACTAGCGGGAGTTTTGCCGACGAGCAGTACTTC; CDR3aa: CALGTSGSFADEQYF
abundance: many; d_gene: TRBD1; j_gene: TRBJ2-7; v_gene: TRBV3-1; CDR3nt: TGTGCCAGCACCACAGGGGGCAGCAACGAGCAGTACTTC; CDR3aa: CASTTGGSNEQYF
abundance: many; d_gene: TRBD2; j_gene: TRBJ2-1; v_gene: TRBV3-1; CDR3nt: TGTGCCAGCAGCCAGGCGGGACTAGCGGGGTTCTTGGAGCAGTTCTTC; CDR3aa: CASSQAGLAGFLEQFF
abundance: NA; d_gene: NA; j_gene: TRBJ1-1; v_gene: TRBV27; CDR3nt: TGTGCCAGCAGTTTTTTTATGGGGACCGGACCCAACACTGAAGCTTTCTTT; CDR3aa: CASSFFMGTGPNTEAFF
abundance: NA; d_gene: NA; j_gene: TRBJ2-1; v_gene: TRBV5-6; CDR3nt: TGTGCCAGCACCCGCTCAGGGGTCATTACGAATGAGCAGTTCTTC; CDR3aa: CASTRSGVITNEQFF